This TCR beta chain is drawn from a study of human T cells and chemical hapten exposure. TCRdb ran MiXCR on the RACE reads and lists one entry per CDR3 protein. The profile shows 90,000 to 120,000 distinct CDR3 sequences, around 10% of them singletons. As to time point: patch test 1, 2 weeks after DPC sensitization. Treatment in this sample: therapeutic diphenylcyclopropenone sensitization with weekly scalp DPC. Unmatched junction bases numbered 7, after V lost 5 bases and J lost 7 bases. Germline V gene sequence: CDR1 SGHNT, CDR2 YENEEA. The CDR3 sequence is 14 residues long. Whole-study findings and limits: TCRs at a frequency above 1 in 1000 stayed unchanged with DPC sensitization.

Turning to this clonotype: Antigen specificity is unknown.

The sequence was collected from a woman between 40 and 55 years old with alopecia areata. Some clones in this sample may be carry-over from other donors' samples. The material was whole blood, obtained in connection with sensitization to the hapten diphenylcyclopropenone (DPC). The chain couples TRBV11-3 to TRBJ2-3, with TRBD1 identical over 9 bases. The DNA of the CDR3 is TGTGCCAGCAGCATCCGGACAGGGGCCTATACGCAGTATTTT. It codes for CASSIRTGAYTQYF. Using reference TRBV11-3 and TRBJ2-3 for the parts outside the CDR3, the full variable domain is EAGVVQSPRYKIIEKKQPVAFWCNPISGHNTLYWYLQNLGQGPELLIRYENEEAVDDSQLPKDRFSAERLKGVDSTLKIQPAELGDSAVYLCASSIRTGAYTQYFGPGTRLTVL.